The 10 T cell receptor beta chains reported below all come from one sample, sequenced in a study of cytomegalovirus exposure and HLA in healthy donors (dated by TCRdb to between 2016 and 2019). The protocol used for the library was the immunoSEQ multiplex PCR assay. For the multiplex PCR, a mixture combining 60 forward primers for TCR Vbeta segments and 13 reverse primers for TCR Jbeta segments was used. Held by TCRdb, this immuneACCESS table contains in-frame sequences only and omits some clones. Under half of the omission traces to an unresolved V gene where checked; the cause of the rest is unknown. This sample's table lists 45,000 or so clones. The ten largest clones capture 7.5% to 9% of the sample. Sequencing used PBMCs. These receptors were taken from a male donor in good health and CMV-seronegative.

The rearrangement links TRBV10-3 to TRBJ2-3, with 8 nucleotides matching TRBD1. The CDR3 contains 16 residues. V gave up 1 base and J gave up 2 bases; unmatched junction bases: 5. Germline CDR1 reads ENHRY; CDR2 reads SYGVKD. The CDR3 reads CAISEYDRGNTDTQYF. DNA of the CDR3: TGTGCCATCAGTGAGTATGACAGGGGAAACACAGATACGCAGTATTTT.

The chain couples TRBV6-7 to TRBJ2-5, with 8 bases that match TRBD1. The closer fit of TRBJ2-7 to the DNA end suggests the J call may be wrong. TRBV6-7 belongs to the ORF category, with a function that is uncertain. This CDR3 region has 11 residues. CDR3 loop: CAAGGPYEQYF. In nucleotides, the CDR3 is TGTGCCGCAGGGGGCCCCTACGAGCAGTACTTC.

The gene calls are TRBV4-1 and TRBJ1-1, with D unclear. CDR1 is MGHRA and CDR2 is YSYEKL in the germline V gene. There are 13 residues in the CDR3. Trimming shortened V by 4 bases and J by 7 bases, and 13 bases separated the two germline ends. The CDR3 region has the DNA TGCGCCAGCAGCCCACCCGCGGGTATTGAAGCTTTCTTT. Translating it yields CASSPPAGIEAFF.

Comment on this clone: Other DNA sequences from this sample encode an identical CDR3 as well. The CDR3 nucleotides read TGTGCCAGCAGTTACGGTCGGGGAGGTCGGGAGACCCAGTACTTC. Translating gives CASSYGRGGRETQYF. The chain combines TRBV6-5 with TRBJ2-5; D is perhaps TRBD2 (6 bases). The CDR3 sequence is 15 residues long. In germline, CDR1 is MNHEY, CDR2 SVGAGI. With 2 bases removed from V and 5 bases from J, the gap between germline ends came to 15 bases.

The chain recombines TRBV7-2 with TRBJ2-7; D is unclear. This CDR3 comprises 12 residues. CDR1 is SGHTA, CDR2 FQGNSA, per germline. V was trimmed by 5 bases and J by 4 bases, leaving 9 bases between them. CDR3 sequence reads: CASSRQLYEQYF. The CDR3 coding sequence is TGTGCCAGCAGCCGCCAACTTTACGAGCAGTACTTC.

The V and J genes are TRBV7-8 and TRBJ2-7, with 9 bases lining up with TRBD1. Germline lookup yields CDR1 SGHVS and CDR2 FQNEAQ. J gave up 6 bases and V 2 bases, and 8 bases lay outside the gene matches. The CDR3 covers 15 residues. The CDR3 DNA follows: TGTGCCAGCAGCTTACTAAAGGACAGGGGTGTCGAGCAGTACTTC. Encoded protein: CASSLLKDRGVEQYF.

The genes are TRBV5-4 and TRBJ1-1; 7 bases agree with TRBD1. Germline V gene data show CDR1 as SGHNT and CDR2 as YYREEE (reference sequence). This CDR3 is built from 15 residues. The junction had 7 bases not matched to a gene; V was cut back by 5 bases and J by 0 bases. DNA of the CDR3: TGTGCCAGCAGACCCGACAGGGCCCTGAACACTGAAGCTTTCTTT. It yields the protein CASRPDRALNTEAFF.

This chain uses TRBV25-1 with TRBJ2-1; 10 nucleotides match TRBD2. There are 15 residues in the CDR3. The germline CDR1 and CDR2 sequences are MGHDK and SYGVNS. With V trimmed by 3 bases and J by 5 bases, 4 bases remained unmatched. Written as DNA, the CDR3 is TGTGCCAGCAGTGATCTAGCGGGGGCCGACAATGAGCAGTTCTTC. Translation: CASSDLAGADNEQFF.

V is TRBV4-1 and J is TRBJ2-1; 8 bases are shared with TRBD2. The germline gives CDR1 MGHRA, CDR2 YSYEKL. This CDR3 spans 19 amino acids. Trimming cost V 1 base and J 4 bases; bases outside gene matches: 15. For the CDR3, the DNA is TGCGCCAGCAGCCAAGCGGCTCTGGGTGGCGGGAGGACTTACAATGAGCAGTTCTTC. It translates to CASSQAALGGGRTYNEQFF.

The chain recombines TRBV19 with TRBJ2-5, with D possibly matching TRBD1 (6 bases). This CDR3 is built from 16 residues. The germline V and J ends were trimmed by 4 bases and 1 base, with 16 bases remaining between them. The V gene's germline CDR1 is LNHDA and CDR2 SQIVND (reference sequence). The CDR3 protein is CASSNTASRGQETQYF. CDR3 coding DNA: TGTGCCAGTAGTAATACCGCCTCCAGGGGCCAAGAGACCCAGTACTTC.